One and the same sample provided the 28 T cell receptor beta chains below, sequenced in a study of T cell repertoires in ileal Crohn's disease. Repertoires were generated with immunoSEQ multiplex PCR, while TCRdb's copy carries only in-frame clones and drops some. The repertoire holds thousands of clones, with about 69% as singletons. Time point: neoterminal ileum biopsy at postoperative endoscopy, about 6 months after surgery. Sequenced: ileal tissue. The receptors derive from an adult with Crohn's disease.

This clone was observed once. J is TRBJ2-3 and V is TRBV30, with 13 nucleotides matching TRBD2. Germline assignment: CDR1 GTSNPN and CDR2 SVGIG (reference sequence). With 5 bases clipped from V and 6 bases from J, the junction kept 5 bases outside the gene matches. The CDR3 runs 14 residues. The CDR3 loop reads CAWWGLAGKDTQYF. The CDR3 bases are TGTGCCTGGTGGGGACTAGCGGGAAAGGATACGCAGTATTTT.

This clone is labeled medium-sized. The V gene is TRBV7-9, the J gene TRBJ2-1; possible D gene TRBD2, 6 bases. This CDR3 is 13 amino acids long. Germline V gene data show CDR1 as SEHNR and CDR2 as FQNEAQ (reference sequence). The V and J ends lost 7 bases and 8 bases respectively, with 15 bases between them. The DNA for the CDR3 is TGTGCCAGCACCCCCGGGAGTTTCGATGAGCAGTTCTTC. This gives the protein CASTPGSFDEQFF.

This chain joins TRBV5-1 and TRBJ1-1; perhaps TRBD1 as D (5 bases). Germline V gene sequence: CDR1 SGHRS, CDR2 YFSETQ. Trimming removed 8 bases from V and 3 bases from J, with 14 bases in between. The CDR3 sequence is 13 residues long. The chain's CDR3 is CASAPGGYTEAFF. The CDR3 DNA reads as TGCGCCAGTGCCCCTGGGGGGTACACTGAAGCTTTCTTT.

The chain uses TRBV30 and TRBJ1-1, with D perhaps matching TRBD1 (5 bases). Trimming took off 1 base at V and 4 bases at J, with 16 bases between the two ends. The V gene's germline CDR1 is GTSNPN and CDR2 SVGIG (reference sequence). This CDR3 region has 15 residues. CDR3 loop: CAWSGGVVEGTEAFF. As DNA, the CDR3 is TGTGCCTGGAGTGGGGGGGTTGTGGAGGGCACTGAAGCTTTCTTT.

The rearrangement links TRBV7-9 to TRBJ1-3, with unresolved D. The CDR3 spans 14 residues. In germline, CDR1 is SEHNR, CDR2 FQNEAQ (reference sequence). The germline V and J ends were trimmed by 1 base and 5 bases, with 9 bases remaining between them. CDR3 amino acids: CASSLGGHRNTIYF. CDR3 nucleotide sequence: TGTGCCAGCAGCTTAGGCGGCCATAGAAACACCATATATTTT.

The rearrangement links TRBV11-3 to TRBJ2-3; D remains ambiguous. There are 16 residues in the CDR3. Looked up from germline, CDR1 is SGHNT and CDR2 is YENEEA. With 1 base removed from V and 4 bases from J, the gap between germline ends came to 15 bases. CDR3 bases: TGTGCCAGCAGCTTAGTTCTTATCCAGTCCGCAGATACGCAGTATTTT. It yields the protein CASSLVLIQSADTQYF.

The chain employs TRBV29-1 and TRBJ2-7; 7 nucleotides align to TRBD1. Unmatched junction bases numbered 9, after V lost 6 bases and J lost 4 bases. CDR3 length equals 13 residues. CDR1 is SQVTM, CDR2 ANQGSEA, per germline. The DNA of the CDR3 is TGCAGCGTCGGGACAGTCGGGACGTACGAGCAGTACTTC. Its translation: CSVGTVGTYEQYF.

The CDR3 region has the DNA TGTGCCTGGACCCCGGGGGTCCTGAACACTGAAGCTTTCTTT. Protein: CAWTPGVLNTEAFF. The chain joins TRBV30 to TRBJ1-1, with a tentative D call TRBD1 (5 bases). CDR1 GTSNPN and CDR2 SVGIG come from the germline V gene (reference sequence). Trimming left V 4 bases short and J 0 bases short, with 12 bases between. The CDR3 sequence is 14 residues long. Filled out from reference TRBV30 and TRBJ1-1, the complete variable domain reads SQTIHQWPATLVQPVGSPLSLECTVEGTSNPNLYWYRQAAGRGLQLLFYSVGIGQISSEVPQNLSASRPQDRQFILSSKKLLLSDSGFYLCAWTPGVLNTEAFFGQGTRLTVV.

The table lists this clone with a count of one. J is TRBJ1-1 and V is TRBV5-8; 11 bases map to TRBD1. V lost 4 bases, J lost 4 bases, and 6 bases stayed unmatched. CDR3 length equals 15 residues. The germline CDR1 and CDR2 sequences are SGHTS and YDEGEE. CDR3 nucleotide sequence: TGTGCCAGCAGCATAGGCGGACAGGGGGCCACTGAAGCTTTCTTT. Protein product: CASSIGGQGATEAFF.

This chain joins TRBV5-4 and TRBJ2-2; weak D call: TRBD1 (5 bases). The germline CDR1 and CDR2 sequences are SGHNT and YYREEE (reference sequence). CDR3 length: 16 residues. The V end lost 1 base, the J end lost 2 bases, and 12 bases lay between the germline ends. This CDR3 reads CASSLISGANTGELFF. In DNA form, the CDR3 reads TGTGCCAGCAGCTTGATTAGTGGGGCAAACACCGGGGAGCTGTTTTTT.

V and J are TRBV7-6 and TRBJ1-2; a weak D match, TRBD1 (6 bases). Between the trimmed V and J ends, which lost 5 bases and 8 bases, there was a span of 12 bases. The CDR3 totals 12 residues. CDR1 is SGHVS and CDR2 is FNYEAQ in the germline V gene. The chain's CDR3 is CASSQNRDGYTF. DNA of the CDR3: TGTGCCAGCAGCCAAAACAGGGACGGCTACACCTTC. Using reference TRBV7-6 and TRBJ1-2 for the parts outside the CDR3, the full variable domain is GAGVSQSPRYKVTKRGQDVALRCDPISGHVSLYWYRQALGQGPEFLTYFNYEAQQDKSGLPNDRFSAERPEGSISTLTIQRTEQRDSAMYRCASSQNRDGYTFGSGTRLTVV.

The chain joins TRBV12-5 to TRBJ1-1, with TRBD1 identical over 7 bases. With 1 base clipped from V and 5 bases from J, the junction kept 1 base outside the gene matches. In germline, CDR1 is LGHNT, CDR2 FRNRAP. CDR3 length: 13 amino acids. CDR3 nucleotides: TGTGCTAGTGGTTTGGAACAGGGGACTGAAGCTTTCTTT. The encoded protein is CASGLEQGTEAFF.

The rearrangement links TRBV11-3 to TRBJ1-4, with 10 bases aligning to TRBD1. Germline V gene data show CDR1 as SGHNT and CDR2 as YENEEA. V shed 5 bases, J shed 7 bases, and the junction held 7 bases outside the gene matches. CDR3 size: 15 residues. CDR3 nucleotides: TGTGCCAGCAGCAACGAGGGACAGGGGAGTGAAAAACTGTTTTTT. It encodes CASSNEGQGSEKLFF.

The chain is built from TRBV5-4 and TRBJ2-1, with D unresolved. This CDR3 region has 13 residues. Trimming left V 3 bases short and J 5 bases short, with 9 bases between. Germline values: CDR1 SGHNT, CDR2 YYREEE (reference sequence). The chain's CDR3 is CASSYTRNNEQFF. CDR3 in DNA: TGTGCCAGCAGCTACACGCGGAACAATGAGCAGTTCTTC.

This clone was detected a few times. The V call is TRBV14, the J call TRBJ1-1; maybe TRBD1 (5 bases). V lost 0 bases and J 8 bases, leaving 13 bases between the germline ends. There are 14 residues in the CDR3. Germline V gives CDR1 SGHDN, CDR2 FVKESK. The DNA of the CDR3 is TGTGCCAGCAGCCAAGATAGTGTGTACAGGGAAGCTTTCTTT. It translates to CASSQDSVYREAFF. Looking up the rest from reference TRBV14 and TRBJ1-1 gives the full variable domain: EAGVTQFPSHSVIEKGQTVTLRCDPISGHDNLYWYRRVMGKEIKFLLHFVKESKQDESGMPNNRFLAERTGGTYSTLKVQPAELEDSGVYFCASSQDSVYREAFFGQGTRLTVV.

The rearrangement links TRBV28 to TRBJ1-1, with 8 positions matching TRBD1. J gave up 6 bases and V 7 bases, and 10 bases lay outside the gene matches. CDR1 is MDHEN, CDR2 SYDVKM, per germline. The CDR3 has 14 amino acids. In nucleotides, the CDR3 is TGTGCCAGCACCCTCGACAGGGGTAAGGCTGAAGCTTTCTTT. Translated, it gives CASTLDRGKAEAFF. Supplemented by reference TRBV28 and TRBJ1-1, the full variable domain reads DVKVTQSSRYLVKRTGEKVFLECVQDMDHENMFWYRQDPGLGLRLIYFSYDVKMKEKGDIPEGYSVSREKKERFSLILESASTNQTSMYLCASTLDRGKAEAFFGQGTRLTVV.

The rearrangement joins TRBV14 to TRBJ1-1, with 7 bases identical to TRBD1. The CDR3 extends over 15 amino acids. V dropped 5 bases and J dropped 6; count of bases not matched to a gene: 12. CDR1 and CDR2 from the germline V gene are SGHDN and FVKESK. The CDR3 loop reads CASSTSGQWPPEAFF. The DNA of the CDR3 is TGTGCCAGCAGCACCTCGGGACAGTGGCCCCCTGAAGCTTTCTTT.

The CDR3 region is CASSPTGGRDEQYF. The CDR3 DNA reads TGTGCCAGCAGCCCGACGGGTGGTCGAGACGAGCAGTACTTC. J is TRBJ2-7 and V is TRBV4-2; D is undetermined. The germline V gene encodes CDR1 LGHNA and CDR2 YNFKEQ. The V and J ends lost 4 bases and 5 bases respectively, with 15 bases between them. This CDR3 region has 14 residues.

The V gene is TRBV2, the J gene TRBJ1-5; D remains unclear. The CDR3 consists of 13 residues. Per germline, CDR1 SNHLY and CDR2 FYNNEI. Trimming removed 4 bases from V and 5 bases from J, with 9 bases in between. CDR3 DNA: TGTGCCAGCAGTGTTAGCAGAGATCAGCCCCAGCATTTT. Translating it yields CASSVSRDQPQHF.

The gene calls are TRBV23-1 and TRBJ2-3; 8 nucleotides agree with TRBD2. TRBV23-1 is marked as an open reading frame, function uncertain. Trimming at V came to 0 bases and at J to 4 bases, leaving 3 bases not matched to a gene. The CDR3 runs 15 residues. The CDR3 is CASSQSGTRPDTQYF. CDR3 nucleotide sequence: TGCGCCAGCAGTCAATCGGGGACTAGACCAGATACGCAGTATTTT.

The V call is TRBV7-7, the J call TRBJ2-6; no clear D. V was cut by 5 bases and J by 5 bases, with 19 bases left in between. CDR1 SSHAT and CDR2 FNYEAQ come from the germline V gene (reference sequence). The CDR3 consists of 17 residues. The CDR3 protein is CASSKDLPQSRANVLTF. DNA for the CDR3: TGTGCCAGCAGCAAAGATTTGCCACAAAGTCGGGCCAACGTCCTGACTTTC.

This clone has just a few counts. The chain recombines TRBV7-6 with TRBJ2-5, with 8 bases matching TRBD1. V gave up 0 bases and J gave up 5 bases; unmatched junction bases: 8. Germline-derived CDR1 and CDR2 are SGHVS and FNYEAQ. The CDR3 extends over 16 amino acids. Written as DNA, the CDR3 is TGTGCCAGCAGCTTAGCGGGGCAGGGGGCTGGGGAGACCCAGTACTTC. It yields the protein CASSLAGQGAGETQYF.

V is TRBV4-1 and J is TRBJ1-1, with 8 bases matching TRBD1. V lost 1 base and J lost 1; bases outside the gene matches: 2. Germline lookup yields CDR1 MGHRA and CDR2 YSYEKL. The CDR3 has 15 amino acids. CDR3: CASSQVTGGNTEAFF. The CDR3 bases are TGCGCCAGCAGCCAAGTCACAGGGGGGAACACTGAAGCTTTCTTT.

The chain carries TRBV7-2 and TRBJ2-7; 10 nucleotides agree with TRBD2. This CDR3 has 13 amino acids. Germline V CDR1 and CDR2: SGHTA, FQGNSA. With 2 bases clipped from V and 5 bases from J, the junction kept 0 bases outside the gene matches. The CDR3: CASSLLAGDEQYV. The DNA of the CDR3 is TGTGCCAGCAGCTTACTAGCGGGAGACGAGCAGTACGTC.

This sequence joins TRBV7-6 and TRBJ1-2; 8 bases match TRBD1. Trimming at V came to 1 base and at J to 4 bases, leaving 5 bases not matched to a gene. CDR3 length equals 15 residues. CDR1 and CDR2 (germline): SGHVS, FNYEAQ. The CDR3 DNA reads TGTGCCAGCAGCTTAGGGGGGACAGGAGTCTATGGCTACACCTTC. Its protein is CASSLGGTGVYGYTF. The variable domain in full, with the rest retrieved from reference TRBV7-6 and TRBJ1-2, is GAGVSQSPRYKVTKRGQDVALRCDPISGHVSLYWYRQALGQGPEFLTYFNYEAQQDKSGLPNDRFSAERPEGSISTLTIQRTEQRDSAMYRCASSLGGTGVYGYTFGSGTRLTVV.

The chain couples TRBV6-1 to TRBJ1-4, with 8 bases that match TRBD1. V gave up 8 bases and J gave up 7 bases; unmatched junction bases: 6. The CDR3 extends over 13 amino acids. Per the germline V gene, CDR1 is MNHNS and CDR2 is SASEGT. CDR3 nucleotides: TGTGCCAGCCGCAGGGGGCCAGGTGAAAAACTGTTTTTT. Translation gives CASRRGPGEKLFF.

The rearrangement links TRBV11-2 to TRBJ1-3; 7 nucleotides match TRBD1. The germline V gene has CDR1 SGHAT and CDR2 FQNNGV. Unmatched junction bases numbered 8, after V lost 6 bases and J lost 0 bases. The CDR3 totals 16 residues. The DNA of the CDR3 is TGTGCCAGCAGACGGGACAGTCGTCACTCTGGAAACACCATATATTTT. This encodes CASRRDSRHSGNTIYF.

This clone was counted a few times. DNA of the CDR3: TGTGCCAGCACCCCTGGGGGGGCCGAACTCTATGGCTACACCTTC. Translating it yields CASTPGGAELYGYTF. This sequence joins TRBV7-9 and TRBJ1-2, with D possibly TRBD1 on 6 matching bases. Trimming removed 7 bases from V and 4 bases from J, with 19 bases in between. The CDR3 loop spans 15 amino acids. CDR1 and CDR2 from the germline V gene are SEHNR and FQNEAQ (reference sequence).